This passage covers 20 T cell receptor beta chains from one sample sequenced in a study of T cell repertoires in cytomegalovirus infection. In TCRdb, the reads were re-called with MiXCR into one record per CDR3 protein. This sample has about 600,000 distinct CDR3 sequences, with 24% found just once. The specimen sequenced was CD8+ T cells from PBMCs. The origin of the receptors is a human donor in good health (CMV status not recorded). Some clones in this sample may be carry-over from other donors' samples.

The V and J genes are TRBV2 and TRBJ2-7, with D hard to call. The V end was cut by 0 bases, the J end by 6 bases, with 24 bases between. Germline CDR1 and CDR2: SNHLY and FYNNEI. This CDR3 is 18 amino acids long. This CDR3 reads CASSEASLILQDPGEQYF. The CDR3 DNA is TGTGCCAGCAGTGAAGCGAGCTTGATACTCCAGGACCCGGGCGAGCAGTACTTC. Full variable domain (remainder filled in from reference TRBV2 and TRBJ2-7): EPEVTQTPSHQVTQMGQEVILRCVPISNHLYFYWYRQILGQKVEFLVSFYNNEISEKSEIFDDQFSVERPDGSNFTLKIRSTKLEDSAMYFCASSEASLILQDPGEQYFGPGTRLTVT.

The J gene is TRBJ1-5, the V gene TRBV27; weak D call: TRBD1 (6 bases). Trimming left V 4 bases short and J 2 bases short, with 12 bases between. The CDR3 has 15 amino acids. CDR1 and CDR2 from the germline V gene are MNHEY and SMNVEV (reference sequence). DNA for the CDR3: TGTGCCAGCAGTTGGGGGCCAGGCCGCAATCAGCCCCAGCATTTT. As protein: CASSWGPGRNQPQHF.

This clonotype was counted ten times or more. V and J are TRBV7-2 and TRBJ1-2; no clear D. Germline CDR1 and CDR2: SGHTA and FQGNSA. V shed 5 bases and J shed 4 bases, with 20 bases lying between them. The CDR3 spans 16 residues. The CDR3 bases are TGTGCCAGCAGCCCGACGAGCCAGGCCCTTTCCTATGGCTACACCTTC. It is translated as CASSPTSQALSYGYTF.

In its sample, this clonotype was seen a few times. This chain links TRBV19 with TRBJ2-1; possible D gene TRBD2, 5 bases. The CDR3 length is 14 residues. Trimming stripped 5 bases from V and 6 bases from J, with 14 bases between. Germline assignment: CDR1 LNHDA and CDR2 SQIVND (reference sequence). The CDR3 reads CASSFPEAPNEQFF. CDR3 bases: TGTGCCAGTAGTTTCCCGGAGGCGCCCAATGAGCAGTTCTTC.

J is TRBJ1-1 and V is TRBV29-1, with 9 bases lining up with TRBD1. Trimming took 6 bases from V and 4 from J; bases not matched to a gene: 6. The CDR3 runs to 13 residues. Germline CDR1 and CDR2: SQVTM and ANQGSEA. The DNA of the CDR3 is TGCAGCGTCCGGACAGGGGAGCGCACTGAAGCTTTCTTT. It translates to CSVRTGERTEAFF. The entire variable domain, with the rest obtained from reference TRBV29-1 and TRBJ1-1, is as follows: SAVISQKPSRDICQRGTSLTIQCQVDSQVTMMFWYRQQPGQSLTLIATANQGSEATYESGFVIDKFPISRPNLTFSTLTVSNMSPEDSSIYLCSVRTGERTEAFFGQGTRLTVV.

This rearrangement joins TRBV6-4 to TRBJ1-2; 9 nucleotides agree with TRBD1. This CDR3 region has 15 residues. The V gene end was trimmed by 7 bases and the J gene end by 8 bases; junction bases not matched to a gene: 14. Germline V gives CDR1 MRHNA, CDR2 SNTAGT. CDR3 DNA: TGTGCCAGCATGATCCGGGACAGGGAACGGGAAGGCTACACCTTC. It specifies CASMIRDREREGYTF.

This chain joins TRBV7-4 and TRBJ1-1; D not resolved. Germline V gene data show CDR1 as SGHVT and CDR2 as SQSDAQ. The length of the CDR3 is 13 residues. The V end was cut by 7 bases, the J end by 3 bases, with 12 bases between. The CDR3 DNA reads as TGTGCCAGCATCAATCTTTGGGACACTGAAGCTTTCTTT. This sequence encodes CASINLWDTEAFF.

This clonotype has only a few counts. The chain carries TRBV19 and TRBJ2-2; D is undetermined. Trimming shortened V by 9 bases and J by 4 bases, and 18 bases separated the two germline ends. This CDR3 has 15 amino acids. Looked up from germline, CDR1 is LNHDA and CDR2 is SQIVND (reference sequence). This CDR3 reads CASLSDRVGTGELFF. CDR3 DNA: TGTGCCAGCCTCTCGGACCGAGTTGGCACCGGGGAGCTGTTTTTT. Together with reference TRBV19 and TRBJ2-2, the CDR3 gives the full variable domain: DGGITQSPKYLFRKEGQNVTLSCEQNLNHDAMYWYRQDPGQGLRLIYYSQIVNDFQKGDIAEGYSVSREKKESFPLTVTSAQKNPTAFYLCASLSDRVGTGELFFGEGSRLTVL.

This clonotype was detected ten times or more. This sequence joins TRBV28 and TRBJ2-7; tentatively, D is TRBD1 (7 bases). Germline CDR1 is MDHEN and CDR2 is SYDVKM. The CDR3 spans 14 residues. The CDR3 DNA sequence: TGTGCCAGCAGTTTGCTACAGGGGAGGACCTGGTGTGAAGTC. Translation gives CASSLLQGRTWCEV.

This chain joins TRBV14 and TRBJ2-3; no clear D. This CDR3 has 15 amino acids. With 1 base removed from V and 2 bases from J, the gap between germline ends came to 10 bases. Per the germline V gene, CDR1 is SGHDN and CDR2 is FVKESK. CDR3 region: CASSQVFTPTDTQYF. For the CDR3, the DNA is TGTGCCAGCAGCCAAGTCTTTACCCCCACAGATACGCAGTATTTT. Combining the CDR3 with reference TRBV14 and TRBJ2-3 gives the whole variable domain EAGVTQFPSHSVIEKGQTVTLRCDPISGHDNLYWYRRVMGKEIKFLLHFVKESKQDESGMPNNRFLAERTGGTYSTLKVQPAELEDSGVYFCASSQVFTPTDTQYFGPGTRLTVL.

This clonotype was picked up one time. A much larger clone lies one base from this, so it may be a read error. In DNA form, the CDR3 reads TGTGTCAGCAGTGCTATCCGGACAGGGGGAGAAGGCTACACCTTC. As protein: CVSSAIRTGGEGYTF. The chain employs TRBV28 and TRBJ1-2; 10 positions match TRBD1. From germline, CDR1 is MDHEN and CDR2 SYDVKM. The CDR3 is 15 amino acids.

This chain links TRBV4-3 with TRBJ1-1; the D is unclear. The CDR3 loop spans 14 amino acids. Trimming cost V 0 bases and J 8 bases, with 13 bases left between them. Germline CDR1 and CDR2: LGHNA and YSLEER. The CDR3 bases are TGCGCCAGCAGCCAAGATTCCCCCCTGAACGAAGCTTTCTTT. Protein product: CASSQDSPLNEAFF.

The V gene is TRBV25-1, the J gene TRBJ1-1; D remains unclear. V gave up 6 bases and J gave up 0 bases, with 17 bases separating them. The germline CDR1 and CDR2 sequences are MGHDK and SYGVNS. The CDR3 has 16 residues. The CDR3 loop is CASRASAGYMNTEAFF. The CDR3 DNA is TGTGCCAGCAGGGCCTCGGCGGGGTATATGAACACTGAAGCTTTCTTT.

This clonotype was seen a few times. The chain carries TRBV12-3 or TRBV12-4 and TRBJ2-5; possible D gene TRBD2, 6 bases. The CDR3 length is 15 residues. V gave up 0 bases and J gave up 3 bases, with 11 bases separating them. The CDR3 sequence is CASSLASTGEETQYF. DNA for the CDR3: TGTGCCAGCAGTTTAGCTTCGACGGGGGAAGAGACCCAGTACTTC.

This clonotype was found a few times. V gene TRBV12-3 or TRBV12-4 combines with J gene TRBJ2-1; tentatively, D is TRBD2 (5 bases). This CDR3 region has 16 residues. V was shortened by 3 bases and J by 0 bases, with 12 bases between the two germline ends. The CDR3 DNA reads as TGTGCCAGCAGTTTGGCGGGTACGAGCTCCTACAATGAGCAGTTCTTC. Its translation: CASSLAGTSSYNEQFF.

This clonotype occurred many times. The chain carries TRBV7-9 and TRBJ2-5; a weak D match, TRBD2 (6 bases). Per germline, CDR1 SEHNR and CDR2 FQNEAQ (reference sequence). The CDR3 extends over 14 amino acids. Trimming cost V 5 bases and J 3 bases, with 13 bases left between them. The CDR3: CASSPPGVEETQYF. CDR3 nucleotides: TGTGCCAGCAGCCCCCCGGGGGTCGAAGAGACCCAGTACTTC.

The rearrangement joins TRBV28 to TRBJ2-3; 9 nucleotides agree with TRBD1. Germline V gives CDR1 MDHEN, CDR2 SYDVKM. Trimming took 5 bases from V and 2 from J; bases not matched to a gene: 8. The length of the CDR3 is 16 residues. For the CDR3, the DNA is TGTGCCAGCAGTCTAACTGGGACAGGGTACACAGATACGCAGTATTTT. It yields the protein CASSLTGTGYTDTQYF.

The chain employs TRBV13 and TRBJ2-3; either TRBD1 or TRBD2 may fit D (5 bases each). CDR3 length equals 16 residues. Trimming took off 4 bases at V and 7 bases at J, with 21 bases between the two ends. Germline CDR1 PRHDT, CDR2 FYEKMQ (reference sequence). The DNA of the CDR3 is TGTGCCAGCAGCTCGCGAGGGACCCCCGTTCCTAATACGCAGTATTTT. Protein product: CASSSRGTPVPNTQYF.

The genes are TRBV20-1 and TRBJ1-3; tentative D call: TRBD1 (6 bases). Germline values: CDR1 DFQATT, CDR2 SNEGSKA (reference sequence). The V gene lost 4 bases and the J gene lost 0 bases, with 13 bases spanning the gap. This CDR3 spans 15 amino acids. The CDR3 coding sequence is TGCAGTGCTATTTCAGGGGTCCGCTCTGGAAACACCATATATTTT. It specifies CSAISGVRSGNTIYF.

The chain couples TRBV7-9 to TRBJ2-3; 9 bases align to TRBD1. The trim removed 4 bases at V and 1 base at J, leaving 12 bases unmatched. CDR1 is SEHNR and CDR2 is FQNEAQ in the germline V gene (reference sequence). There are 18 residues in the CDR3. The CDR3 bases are TGTGCCAGCAGCTCGACAGGGGGTCATCATCCGGGCACAGATACGCAGTATTTT. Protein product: CASSSTGGHHPGTDTQYF.